A selection of T cell receptor beta chains follows, all from one sample in a study of shared clonotypes between healthy human individuals. Sequencing was performed with immunoSEQ multiplex PCR; in TCRdb, only in-frame clones are kept and a portion is missing. The sample holds about 480,000 clones, 60% to 80% seen once. The material sequenced was PBMCs. The source of these receptors is a woman aged 40 to 50 in good health. Some clones in this sample may be carry-over from other donors' samples. Both conserved end residues are part of each CDR3. D genes are given only for firm matches. Expanded clones get a size class; other rows say once, few or many, or leave the size out.

CDR3 protein: CASSPLLVSDEQFF
CDR3 DNA: TGCGCCAGCAGCCCCCTATTAGTTAGCGATGAGCAGTTCTTC
D gene: .
clone size: .
V gene: TRBV5-1
J gene: TRBJ2-1

CDR3 protein: CASSEPGNNQPQHF
CDR3 DNA: TGTGCCAGCAGTGAACCAGGGAACAATCAGCCCCAGCATTTT
D gene: .
clone size: .
V gene: TRBV25-1
J gene: TRBJ1-5

CDR3 protein: CASSLGSPSYEQYF
CDR3 DNA: TGCGCCAGCAGCTTGGGGAGCCCCTCCTACGAGCAGTACTTC
D gene: .
clone size: .
V gene: TRBV5-1
J gene: TRBJ2-7

CDR3 protein: CASSPVGLWVRGTEAFF
CDR3 DNA: TGTGCCAGCAGCCCGGTAGGTCTTTGGGTTCGGGGCACTGAAGCTTTCTTT
D gene: .
clone size: .
V gene: TRBV9
J gene: TRBJ1-1

CDR3 protein: CASSGGGGWYAEAFF
CDR3 DNA: TGTGCCAGCAGCGGAGGGGGCGGGTGGTACGCTGAAGCTTTCTTT
D gene: TRBD1
clone size: .
V gene: TRBV11-2
J gene: TRBJ1-1

CDR3 protein: CASSFDRRTYEQYF
CDR3 DNA: TGCGCCAGCAGCTTTGACAGGCGTACCTACGAGCAGTACTTC
D gene: .
clone size: .
V gene: TRBV5-1
J gene: TRBJ2-7

CDR3 protein: CASSWTSGYNEQFF
CDR3 DNA: TGCGCCAGCAGCTGGACTAGCGGCTACAATGAGCAGTTCTTC
D gene: TRBD2
clone size: .
V gene: TRBV5-1
J gene: TRBJ2-1

CDR3 protein: CASSLEREFHNEQFF
CDR3 DNA: TGTGCCAGCAGCTTGGAGCGGGAGTTTCACAATGAGCAGTTCTTC
D gene: TRBD2
clone size: .
V gene: TRBV5-5
J gene: TRBJ2-1

CDR3 protein: CASSLVLTGELFF
CDR3 DNA: TGTGCCAGCAGCTTAGTCCTCACCGGGGAGCTGTTTTTT
D gene: .
clone size: .
V gene: TRBV7-8
J gene: TRBJ2-2

CDR3 protein: CASSPNLAGNTGELFF
CDR3 DNA: TGTGCCAGCAGCCCAAACCTAGCGGGGAACACCGGGGAGCTGTTTTTT
D gene: TRBD2
clone size: .
V gene: TRBV11-3
J gene: TRBJ2-2

CDR3 protein: CSANGLAGVHF
CDR3 DNA: TGCAGTGCTAACGGGCTAGCGGGAGTGCACTTC
D gene: TRBD2
clone size: few
V gene: TRBV20-1
J gene: TRBJ2-7

CDR3 protein: CASSLYGTGWAEAFF
CDR3 DNA: TGTGCCAGCAGCTTGTACGGGACAGGGTGGGCTGAAGCTTTCTTT
D gene: TRBD1
clone size: .
V gene: TRBV5-4
J gene: TRBJ1-1

CDR3 protein: CASSPVTGVAGNTIYF
CDR3 DNA: TGTGCCAGCTCACCGGTGACAGGCGTTGCTGGAAACACCATATATTTT
D gene: .
clone size: .
V gene: TRBV18
J gene: TRBJ1-3

CDR3 protein: CASSLAEREGETQYF
CDR3 DNA: TGTGCCAGCAGCTTAGCAGAGCGGGAGGGAGAGACCCAGTACTTC
D gene: TRBD2
clone size: .
V gene: TRBV7-6
J gene: TRBJ2-5